This T cell receptor (beta chain) was profiled in a study of blood T cells in healthy people across ages. Study-wide findings and caveats: Estimates drawn from one million T cells were deemed to understate diversity. With unsorted PBMCs, a conclusive comparison of naive versus antigen-experienced cells was not possible.

Primers used in a second PCR of about 6 to 12 cycles were a sample-barcoded 5' primer and a J-beta primer mix. MiXCR, run by TCRdb on the 5' RACE reads, gives a single entry per CDR3 protein. This repertoire shows under 1,000,000 distinct CDR3 sequences, about 37% found once; its top ten account for 13%. V was pared by 7 bases and J by 3 bases, with 8 bases of the junction left unmatched. CDR3 length: 13 amino acids. Germline lookup yields CDR1 SQVTM and CDR2 ANQGSEA. Russia was home to the donors, healthy Caucasian individuals aged roughly 6 to 100. This clonotype was seen a handful of times. Its antigen is currently unknown.

Material: blood. The TCR comes from a man between 18 and 29 years old in good health. The gene calls are TRBV29-1 and TRBJ1-1; 7 positions agree with TRBD1. The DNA for the CDR3 is TGCAGCGCCGGGACAGAAGTGGACACTGAAGCTTTCTTT. Its protein is CSAGTEVDTEAFF.